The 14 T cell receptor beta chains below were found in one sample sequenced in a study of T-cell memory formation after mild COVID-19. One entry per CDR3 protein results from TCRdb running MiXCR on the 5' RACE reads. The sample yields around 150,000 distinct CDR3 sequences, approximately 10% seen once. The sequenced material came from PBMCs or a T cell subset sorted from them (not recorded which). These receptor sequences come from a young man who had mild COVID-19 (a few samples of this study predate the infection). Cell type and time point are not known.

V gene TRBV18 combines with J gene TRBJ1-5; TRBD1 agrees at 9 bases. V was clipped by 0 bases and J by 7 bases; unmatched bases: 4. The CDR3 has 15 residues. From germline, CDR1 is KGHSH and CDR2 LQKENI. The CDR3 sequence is CASSPPGQGRQPQHF. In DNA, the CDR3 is TGTGCCAGCTCACCACCGGGACAGGGTAGGCAGCCCCAGCATTTT.

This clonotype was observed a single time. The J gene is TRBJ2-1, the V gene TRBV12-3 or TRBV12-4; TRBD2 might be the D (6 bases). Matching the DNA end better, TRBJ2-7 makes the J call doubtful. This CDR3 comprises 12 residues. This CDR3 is CASSRGSGEQYF. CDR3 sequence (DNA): TGTGCCAGCAGCCGGGGGTCCGGCGAGCAGTACTTC.

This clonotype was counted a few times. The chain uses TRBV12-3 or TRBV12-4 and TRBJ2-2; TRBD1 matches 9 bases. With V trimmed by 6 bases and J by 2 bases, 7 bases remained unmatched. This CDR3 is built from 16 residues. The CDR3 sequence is CASRVQGQGNTGELFF. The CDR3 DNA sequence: TGTGCCAGCAGGGTTCAGGGACAGGGAAACACCGGGGAGCTGTTTTTT.

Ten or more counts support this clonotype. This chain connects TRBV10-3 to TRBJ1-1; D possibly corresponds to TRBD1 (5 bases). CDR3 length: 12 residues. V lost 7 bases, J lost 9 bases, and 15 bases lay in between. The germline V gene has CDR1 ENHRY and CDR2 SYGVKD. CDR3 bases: TGTGCCATCACCGACCAGGGACCTCAAGCTTTCTTT. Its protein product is CAITDQGPQAFF.

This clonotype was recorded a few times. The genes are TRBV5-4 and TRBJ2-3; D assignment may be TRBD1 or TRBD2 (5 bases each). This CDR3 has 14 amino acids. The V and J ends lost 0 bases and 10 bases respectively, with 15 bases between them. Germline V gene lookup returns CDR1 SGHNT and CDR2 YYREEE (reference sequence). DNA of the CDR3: TGTGCCAGCAGCTTGGATATGGGGGACGGTGCGCAGTATTTT. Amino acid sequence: CASSLDMGDGAQYF.

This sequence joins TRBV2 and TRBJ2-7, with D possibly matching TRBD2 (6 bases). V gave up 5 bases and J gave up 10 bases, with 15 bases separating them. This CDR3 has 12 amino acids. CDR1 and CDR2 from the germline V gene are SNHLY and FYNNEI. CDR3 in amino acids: CASSWNRDSQYF. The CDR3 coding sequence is TGTGCCAGCAGTTGGAACCGGGACTCTCAGTACTTC.

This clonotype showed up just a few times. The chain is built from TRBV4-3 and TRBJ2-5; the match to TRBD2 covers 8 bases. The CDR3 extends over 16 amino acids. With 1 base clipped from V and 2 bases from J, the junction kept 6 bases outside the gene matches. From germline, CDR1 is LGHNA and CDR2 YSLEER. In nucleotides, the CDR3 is TGCGCCAGCAGCCAAGCTTTCGCTAGCGGGCAAGAGACCCAGTACTTC. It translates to CASSQAFASGQETQYF.

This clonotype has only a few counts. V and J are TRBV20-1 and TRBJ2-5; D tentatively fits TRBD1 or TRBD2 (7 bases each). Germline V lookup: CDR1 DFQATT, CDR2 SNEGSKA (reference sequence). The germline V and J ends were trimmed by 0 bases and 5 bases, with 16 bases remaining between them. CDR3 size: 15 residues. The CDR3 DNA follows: TGCAGTGCTAGAGATCCAGGGGGGGCCTGGGAGACCCAGTACTTC. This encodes CSARDPGGAWETQYF.

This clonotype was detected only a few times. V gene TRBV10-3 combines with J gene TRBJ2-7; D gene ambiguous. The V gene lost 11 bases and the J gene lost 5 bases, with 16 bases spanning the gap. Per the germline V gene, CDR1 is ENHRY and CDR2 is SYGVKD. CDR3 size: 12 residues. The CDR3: CASTGLGDEQYF. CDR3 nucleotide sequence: TGTGCCTCGACTGGCCTGGGCGACGAGCAGTACTTC.

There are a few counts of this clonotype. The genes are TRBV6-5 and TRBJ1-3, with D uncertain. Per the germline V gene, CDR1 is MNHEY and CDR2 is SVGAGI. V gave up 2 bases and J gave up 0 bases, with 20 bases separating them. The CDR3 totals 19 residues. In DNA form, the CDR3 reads TGTGCCAGCAGTTACGCGAGGGTCGAGTTACAGCACTCTGGAAACACCATATATTTT. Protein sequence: CASSYARVELQHSGNTIYF.

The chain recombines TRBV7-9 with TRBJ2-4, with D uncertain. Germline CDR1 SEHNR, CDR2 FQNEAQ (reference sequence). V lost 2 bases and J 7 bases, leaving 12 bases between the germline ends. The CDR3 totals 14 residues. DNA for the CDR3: TGTGCCAGCAGCTTAACATGGCGGTCGAACATTCAGTACTTC. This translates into CASSLTWRSNIQYF. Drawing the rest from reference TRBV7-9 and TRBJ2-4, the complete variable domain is DTGVSQNPRHKITKRGQNVTFRCDPISEHNRLYWYRQTLGQGPEFLTYFQNEAQLEKSRLLSDRFSAERPKGSFSTLEIQRTEQGDSAMYLCASSLTWRSNIQYFGAGTRLSVL.

The CDR3 region is CSASFQLNTGELFF. CDR3 nucleotide sequence: TGCAGTGCTAGTTTTCAGTTGAACACCGGGGAGCTGTTTTTT. The V and J genes are TRBV20-1 and TRBJ2-2; D is undetermined. Trimming stripped 3 bases from V and 1 base from J, with 9 bases between. The CDR3 consists of 14 residues. Germline loops: CDR1 DFQATT, CDR2 SNEGSKA (reference sequence).

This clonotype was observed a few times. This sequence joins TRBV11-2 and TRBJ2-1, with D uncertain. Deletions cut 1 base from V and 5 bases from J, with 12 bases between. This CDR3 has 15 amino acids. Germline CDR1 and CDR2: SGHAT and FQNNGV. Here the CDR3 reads CASSLVGSRNNEQFF. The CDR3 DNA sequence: TGTGCCAGCAGCTTAGTGGGCAGCCGGAACAATGAGCAGTTCTTC.

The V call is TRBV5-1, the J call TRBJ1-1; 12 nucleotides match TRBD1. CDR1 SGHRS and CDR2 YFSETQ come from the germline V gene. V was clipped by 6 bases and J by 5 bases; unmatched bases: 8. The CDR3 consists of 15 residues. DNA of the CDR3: TGCGCCAGCACCGGGACAGGGGGCGCGGTGACTGAAGCTTTCTTT. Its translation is CASTGTGGAVTEAFF.